This T cell receptor beta chain appears in the sequencing data of a study of blood T cell repertoires in COVID-19. Overall study: Acute and convalescent COVID-19 samples came from the United States, Italy and Spain. Sources were T cells, B-cell-depleted T cells, or PBMCs; the material itself was cDNA or gDNA.

This CDR3 has 13 amino acids. Trimming stripped 6 bases from V and 0 bases from J, with 10 bases between. From germline, CDR1 is SGHRS and CDR2 YFSETQ. Per the study methods: Amplification of reference gene primers provided the estimated nucleated cell counts. Repertoires were generated with immunoSEQ multiplex PCR, while TCRdb's copy carries only in-frame clones and drops some. V, J and clone size are taken as reported in that table, and D and trimming were inferred from the DNA itself. The data show under 200,000 clones, approximately 85% seen once. The chain carries TRBV5-1 and TRBJ2-7; possibly TRBD2 for D (6 bases). This TCR was recovered from a woman aged 80 or over with acute or convalescent COVID-19. Material for sequencing was peripheral blood. The CDR3 DNA reads as TGCGCCAGCAAGGTGGGGGGCTCCTACGAGCAGTACTTC. As protein: CASKVGGSYEQYF.